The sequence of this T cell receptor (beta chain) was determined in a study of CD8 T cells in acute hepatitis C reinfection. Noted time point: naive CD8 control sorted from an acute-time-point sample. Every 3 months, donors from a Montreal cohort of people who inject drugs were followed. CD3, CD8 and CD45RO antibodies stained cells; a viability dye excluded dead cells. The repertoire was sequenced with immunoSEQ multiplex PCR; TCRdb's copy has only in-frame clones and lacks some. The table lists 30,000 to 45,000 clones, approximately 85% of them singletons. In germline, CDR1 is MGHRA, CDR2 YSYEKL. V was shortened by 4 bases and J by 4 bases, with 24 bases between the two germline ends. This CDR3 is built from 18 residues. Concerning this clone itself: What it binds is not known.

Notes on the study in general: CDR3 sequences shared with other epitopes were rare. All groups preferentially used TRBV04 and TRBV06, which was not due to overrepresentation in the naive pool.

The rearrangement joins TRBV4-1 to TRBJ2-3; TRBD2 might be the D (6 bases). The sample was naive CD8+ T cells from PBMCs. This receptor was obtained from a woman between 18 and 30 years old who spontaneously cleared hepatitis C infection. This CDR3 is CASSLAGIIRVKADTQYF. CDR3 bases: TGCGCCAGCAGCCTGGCGGGAATAATAAGGGTAAAGGCAGATACGCAGTATTTT.